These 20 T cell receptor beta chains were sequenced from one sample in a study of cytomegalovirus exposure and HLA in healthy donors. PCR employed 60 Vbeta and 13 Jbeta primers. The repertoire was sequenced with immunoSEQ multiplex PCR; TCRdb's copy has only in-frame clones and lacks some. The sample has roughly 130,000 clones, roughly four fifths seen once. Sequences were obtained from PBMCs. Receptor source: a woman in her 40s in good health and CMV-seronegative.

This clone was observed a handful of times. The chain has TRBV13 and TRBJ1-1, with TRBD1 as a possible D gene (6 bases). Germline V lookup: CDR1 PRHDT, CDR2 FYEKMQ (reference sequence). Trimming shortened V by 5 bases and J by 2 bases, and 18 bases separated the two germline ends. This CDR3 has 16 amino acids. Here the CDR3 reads CASSNTRGSHNTEAFF. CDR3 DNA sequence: TGTGCCAGCAGCAACACCAGGGGATCCCATAACACTGAAGCTTTCTTT.

Written as DNA, the CDR3 is TGTGCCAGCAGCAGCGGACAGGGATGGGCCGGGGAGCTGTTTTTT. It yields the protein CASSSGQGWAGELFF. The V and J genes are TRBV5-8 and TRBJ2-2, with 8 bases fitting TRBD1. This CDR3 comprises 15 residues. The V segment lost 4 bases and the J segment 6 bases; nucleotides outside the gene matches: 8. The germline gives CDR1 SGHTS, CDR2 YDEGEE.

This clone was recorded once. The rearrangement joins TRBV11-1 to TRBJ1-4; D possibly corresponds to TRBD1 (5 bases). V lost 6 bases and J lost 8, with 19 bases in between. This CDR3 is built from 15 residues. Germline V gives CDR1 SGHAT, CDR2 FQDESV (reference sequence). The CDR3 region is CASRPTGILVEKLFF. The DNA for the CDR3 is TGTGCCAGCAGACCCACAGGAATTCTAGTCGAAAAACTGTTTTTT.

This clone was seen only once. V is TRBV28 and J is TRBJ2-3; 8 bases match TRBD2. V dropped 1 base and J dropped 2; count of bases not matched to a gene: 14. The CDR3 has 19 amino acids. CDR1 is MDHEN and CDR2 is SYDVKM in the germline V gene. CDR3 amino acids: CASSLFGAIGAGVTDTQYF. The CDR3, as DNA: TGTGCCAGCAGTTTATTCGGGGCAATTGGAGCGGGGGTCACAGATACGCAGTATTTT. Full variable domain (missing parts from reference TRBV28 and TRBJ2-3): DVKVTQSSRYLVKRTGEKVFLECVQDMDHENMFWYRQDPGLGLRLIYFSYDVKMKEKGDIPEGYSVSREKKERFSLILESASTNQTSMYLCASSLFGAIGAGVTDTQYFGPGTRLTVL.

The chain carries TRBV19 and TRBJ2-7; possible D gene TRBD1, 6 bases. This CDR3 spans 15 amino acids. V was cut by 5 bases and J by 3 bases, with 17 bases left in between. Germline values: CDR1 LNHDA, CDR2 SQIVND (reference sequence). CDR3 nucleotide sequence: TGTGCCAGTAGTCTCTCGACAGGACCAGACTACGAGCAGTACTTC. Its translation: CASSLSTGPDYEQYF.

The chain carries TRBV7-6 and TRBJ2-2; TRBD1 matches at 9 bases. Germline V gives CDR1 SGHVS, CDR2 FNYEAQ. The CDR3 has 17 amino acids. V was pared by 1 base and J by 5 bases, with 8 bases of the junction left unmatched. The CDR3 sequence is CASSLVGQGRKTGELFF. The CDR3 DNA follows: TGTGCCAGCAGCTTAGTAGGACAGGGGAGGAAAACCGGGGAGCTGTTTTTT.

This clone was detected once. The CDR3 loop is CASRRHMNTEAFF. As DNA, the CDR3 is TGTGCCAGCAGGAGACATATGAACACTGAAGCTTTCTTT. The chain joins TRBV6-4 to TRBJ1-1; the D is unclear. The CDR3 runs to 13 residues. Per the germline V gene, CDR1 is MRHNA and CDR2 is SNTAGT. V lost 6 bases, J lost 0 bases, and 8 bases lay in between.

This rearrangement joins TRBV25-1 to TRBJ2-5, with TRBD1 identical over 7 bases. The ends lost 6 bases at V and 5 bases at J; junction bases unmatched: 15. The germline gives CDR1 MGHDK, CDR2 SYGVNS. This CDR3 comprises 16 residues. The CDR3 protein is CASSWDPGQPTETQYF. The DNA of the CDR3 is TGTGCCAGCAGCTGGGACCCGGGACAGCCAACGGAGACCCAGTACTTC.

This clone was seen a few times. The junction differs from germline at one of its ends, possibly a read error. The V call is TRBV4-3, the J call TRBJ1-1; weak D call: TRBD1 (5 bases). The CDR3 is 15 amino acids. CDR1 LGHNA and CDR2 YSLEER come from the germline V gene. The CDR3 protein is CASSQDGAVKTEAFF. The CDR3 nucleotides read TGCGCCAGCAGCCAAGATGGGGCCGTGAAGACTGAAGCTTTCTTT.

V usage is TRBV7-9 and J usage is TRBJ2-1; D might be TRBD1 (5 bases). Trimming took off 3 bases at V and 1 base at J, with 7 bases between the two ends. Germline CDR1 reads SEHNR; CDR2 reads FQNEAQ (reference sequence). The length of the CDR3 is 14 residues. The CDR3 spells CASSLTVSYNEQFF. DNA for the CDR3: TGTGCCAGCAGCTTGACAGTTTCCTACAATGAGCAGTTCTTC.

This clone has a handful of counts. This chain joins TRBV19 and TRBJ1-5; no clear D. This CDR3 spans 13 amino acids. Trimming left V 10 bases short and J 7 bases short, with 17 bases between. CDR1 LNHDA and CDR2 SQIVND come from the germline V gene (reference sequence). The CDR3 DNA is TGTGCCACTTCGCTGGAGGGAGAGCAGCCCCAGCATTTT. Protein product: CATSLEGEQPQHF.

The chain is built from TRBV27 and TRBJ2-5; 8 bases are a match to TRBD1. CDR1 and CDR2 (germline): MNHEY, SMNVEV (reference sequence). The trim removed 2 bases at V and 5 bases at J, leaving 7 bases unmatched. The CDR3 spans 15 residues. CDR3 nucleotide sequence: TGTGCCAGCAGTTTAGGGGGACAGGAGGTGGAGACCCAGTACTTC. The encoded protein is CASSLGGQEVETQYF.

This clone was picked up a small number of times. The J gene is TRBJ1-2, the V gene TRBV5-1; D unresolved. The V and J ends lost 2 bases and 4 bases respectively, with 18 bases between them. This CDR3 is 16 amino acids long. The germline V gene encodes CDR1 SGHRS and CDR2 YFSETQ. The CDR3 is CASSLKIPSEGYGYTF. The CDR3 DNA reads TGCGCCAGCAGCTTAAAGATACCATCTGAGGGCTATGGCTACACCTTC.

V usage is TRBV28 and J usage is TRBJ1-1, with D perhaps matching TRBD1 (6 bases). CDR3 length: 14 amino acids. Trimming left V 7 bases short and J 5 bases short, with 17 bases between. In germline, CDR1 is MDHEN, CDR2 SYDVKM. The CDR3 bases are TGTGCCAGCACCTCTAGGGGGGGCTGGACTGAAGCTTTCTTT. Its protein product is CASTSRGGWTEAFF.

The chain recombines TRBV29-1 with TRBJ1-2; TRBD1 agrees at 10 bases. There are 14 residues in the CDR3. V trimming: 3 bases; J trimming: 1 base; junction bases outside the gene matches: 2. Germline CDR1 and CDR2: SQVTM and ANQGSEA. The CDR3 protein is CSVDGTGDNYGYTF. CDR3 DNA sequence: TGCAGCGTTGACGGGACAGGGGATAACTATGGCTACACCTTC.

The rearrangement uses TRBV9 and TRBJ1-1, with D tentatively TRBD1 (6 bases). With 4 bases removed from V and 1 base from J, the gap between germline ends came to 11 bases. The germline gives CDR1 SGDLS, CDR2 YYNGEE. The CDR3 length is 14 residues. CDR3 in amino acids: CASSLGHQNTEAFF. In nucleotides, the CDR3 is TGTGCCAGCAGCCTGGGACACCAGAACACTGAAGCTTTCTTT.

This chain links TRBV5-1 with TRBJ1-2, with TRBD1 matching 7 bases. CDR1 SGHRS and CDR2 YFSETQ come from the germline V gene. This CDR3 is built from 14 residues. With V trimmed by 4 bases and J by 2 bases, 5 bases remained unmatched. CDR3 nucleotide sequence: TGCGCCAGCAGCCCGGGACAGTTCAACTATGGCTACACCTTC. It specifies CASSPGQFNYGYTF. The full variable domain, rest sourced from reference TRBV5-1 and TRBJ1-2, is KAGVTQTPRYLIKTRGQQVTLSCSPISGHRSVSWYQQTPGQGLQFLFEYFSETQRNKGNFPGRFSGRQFSNSRSEMNVSTLELGDSALYLCASSPGQFNYGYTFGSGTRLTVV.

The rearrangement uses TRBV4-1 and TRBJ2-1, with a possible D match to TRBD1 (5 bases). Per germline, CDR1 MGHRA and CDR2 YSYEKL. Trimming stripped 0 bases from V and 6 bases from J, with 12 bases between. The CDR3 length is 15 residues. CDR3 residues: CASSQDIGRANEQFF. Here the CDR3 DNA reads TGCGCCAGCAGCCAAGATATCGGCAGGGCCAATGAGCAGTTCTTC.

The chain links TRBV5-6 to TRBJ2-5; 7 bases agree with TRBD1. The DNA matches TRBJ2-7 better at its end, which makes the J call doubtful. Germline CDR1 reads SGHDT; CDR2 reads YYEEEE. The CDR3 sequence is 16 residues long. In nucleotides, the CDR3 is TGTGCCAGCAGCTCCCCCTCAGACAGGGAAGCCTACGAGCAGTACTTC. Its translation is CASSSPSDREAYEQYF.

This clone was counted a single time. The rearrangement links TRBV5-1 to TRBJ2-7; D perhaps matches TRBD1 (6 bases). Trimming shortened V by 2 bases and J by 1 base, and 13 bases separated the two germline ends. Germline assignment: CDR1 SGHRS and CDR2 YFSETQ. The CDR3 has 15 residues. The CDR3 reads CASSLWYRDSYEQYV. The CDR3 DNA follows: TGCGCCAGCAGCTTATGGTACAGGGATTCCTACGAGCAGTACGTC.